This T cell receptor (beta chain) was profiled in a study of T cells in Graves' hyperthyroidism and ophthalmopathy. Study summary: Peripheral blood was obtained at initial diagnosis, preceding any treatment.

Trimming removed 1 base at V and 2 bases at J, with 17 bases between. The germline V gene encodes CDR1 MGHRA and CDR2 YSYEKL. This CDR3 has 17 residues. Amplification targeted TCR beta CDR3 regions from RNA transcripts. An initial round of RT-PCR targeting the TCR CDR3 relied on the HTBI primer set. TCRdb fed the multiplex PCR reads into MiXCR, producing one record per CDR3 protein. Here the sample spans about 720,000 distinct CDR3 sequences, 15% to 20% being singletons. As for this clonotype: Antigen specificity is unknown.

Absent ophthalmopathy progression within 18 months defined stable Graves' hyperthyroidism. Diagnoses used clinical symptoms, serum thyroxine and TRAb, thyroid ultrasound and orbital computed tomography. Study-wide results and limits: Appearing also in blood were most of the thyroid clonotypes expanded above 0.001.

The source of this sequence is a man between 18 and 35 years old with Graves' hyperthyroidism. The material sequenced was blood. V and J are TRBV4-1 and TRBJ2-5; TRBD2 is a possible D gene (6 bases). CDR3 nucleotides: TGCGCCAGCAGCCAAGCCCGGCTGGGACTGATACAAGAGACCCAGTACTTC. As protein: CASSQARLGLIQETQYF.